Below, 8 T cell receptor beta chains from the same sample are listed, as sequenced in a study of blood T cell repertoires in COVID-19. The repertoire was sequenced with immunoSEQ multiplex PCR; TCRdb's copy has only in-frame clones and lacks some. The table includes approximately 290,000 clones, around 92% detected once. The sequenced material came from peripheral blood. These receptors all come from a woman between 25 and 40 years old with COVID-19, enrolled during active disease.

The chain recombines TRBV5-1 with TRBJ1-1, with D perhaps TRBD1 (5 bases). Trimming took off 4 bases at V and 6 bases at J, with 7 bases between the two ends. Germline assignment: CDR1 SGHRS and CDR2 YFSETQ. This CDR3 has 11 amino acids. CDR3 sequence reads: CASSRGAEAFF. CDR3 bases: TGCGCCAGCAGCCGGGGGGCTGAAGCTTTCTTT.

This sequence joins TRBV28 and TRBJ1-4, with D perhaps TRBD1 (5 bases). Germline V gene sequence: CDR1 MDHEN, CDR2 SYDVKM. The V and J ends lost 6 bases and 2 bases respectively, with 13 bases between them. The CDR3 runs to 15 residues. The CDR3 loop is CASSVRGATNEKLFF. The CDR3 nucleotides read TGTGCCAGCAGCGTAAGGGGTGCGACTAATGAAAAACTGTTTTTT.

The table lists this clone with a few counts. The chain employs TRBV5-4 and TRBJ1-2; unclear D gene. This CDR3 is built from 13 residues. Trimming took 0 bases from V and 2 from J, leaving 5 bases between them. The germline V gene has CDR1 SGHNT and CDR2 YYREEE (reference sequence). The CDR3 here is CASSLGGNYGYTF. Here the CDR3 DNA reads TGTGCCAGCAGCTTGGGAGGGAACTATGGCTACACCTTC.

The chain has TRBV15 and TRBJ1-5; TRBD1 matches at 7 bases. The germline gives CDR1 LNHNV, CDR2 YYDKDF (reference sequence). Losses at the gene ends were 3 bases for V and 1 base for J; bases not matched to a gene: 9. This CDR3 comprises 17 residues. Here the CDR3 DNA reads TGTGCCACCAGCAGGGAGTACAGGGGTAGGAGCAATCAGCCCCAGCATTTT. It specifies CATSREYRGRSNQPQHF. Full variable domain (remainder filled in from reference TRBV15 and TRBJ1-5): DAMVIQNPRYQVTQFGKPVTLSCSQTLNHNVMYWYQQKSSQAPKLLFHYYDKDFNNEADTPDNFQSRRPNTSFCFLDIRSPGLGDTAMYLCATSREYRGRSNQPQHFGDGTRLSIL.

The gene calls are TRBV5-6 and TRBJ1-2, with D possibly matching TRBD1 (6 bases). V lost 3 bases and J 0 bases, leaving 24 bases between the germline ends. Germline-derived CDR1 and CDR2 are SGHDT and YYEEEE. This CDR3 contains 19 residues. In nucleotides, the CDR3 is TGTGCCAGCAGCTGGCGAGAGACTTTGGGGGCCGGGGCTAACTATGGCTACACCTTC. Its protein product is CASSWRETLGAGANYGYTF.

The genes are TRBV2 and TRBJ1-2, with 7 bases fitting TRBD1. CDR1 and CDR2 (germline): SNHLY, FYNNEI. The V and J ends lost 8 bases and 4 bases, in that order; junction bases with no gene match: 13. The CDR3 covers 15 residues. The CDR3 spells CASGRQGDPLYGYTF. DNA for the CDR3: TGTGCCAGCGGACGACAGGGCGACCCCCTCTATGGCTACACCTTC.

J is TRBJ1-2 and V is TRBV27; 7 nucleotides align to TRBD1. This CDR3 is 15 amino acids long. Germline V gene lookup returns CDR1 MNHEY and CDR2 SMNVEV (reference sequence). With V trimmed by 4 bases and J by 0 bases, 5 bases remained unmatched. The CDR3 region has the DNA TGTGCCAGCAGTTCACCCGGGACAGCTAACTATGGCTACACCTTC. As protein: CASSSPGTANYGYTF.

The CDR3 DNA follows: TGTGCCACAGAACAGAGGGCCTTCTATGGCTACACCTTC. Translation: CATEQRAFYGYTF. The J gene is TRBJ1-2, the V gene TRBV19; D is uncertain. Germline CDR1 is LNHDA and CDR2 is SQIVND (reference sequence). CDR3 length: 13 residues. The V gene lost 10 bases and the J gene lost 4 bases, with 16 bases spanning the gap.